Following are 11 T cell receptor beta chains from one sample sequenced in a study of blood T cell repertoires in COVID-19. Data came from immunoSEQ multiplex PCR; TCRdb stores just in-frame clones and leaves some out. The sample consists of approximately 210,000 clones, 83% of them appearing once. Specimen: peripheral blood. These TCRs come from a woman aged 40 to 49 with active or convalescent COVID-19.

The chain employs TRBV25-1 and TRBJ2-7; D possibly corresponds to TRBD1 (6 bases). V was clipped by 7 bases and J by 3 bases, with 13 bases between them. Germline CDR1 and CDR2: MGHDK and SYGVNS. This CDR3 has 13 amino acids. DNA for the CDR3: TGTGCCAGCACGGGACAATCCAACTACGAGCAGTACTTC. Translating it yields CASTGQSNYEQYF.

V gene TRBV27 combines with J gene TRBJ1-2; TRBD1 is a possible D gene (6 bases). Germline-derived CDR1 and CDR2 are MNHEY and SMNVEV (reference sequence). The CDR3 contains 13 residues. V was shortened by 9 bases and J by 5 bases, with 16 bases between the two germline ends. The CDR3 sequence: CARVTGTTYGYTF. The CDR3 nucleotides read TGTGCCAGAGTGACAGGAACGACATATGGCTACACCTTC.

V gene TRBV30 combines with J gene TRBJ2-7; 7 nucleotides match TRBD2. Germline lookup yields CDR1 GTSNPN and CDR2 SVGIG (reference sequence). V lost 1 base, J lost 3 bases, and 6 bases stayed unmatched. The CDR3 is 14 amino acids. The CDR3: CAWSESGKDYEQYF. CDR3 DNA: TGTGCCTGGAGTGAGAGCGGGAAGGACTACGAGCAGTACTTC.

The J gene is TRBJ1-1, the V gene TRBV19; D perhaps matches TRBD1 (5 bases). CDR3 length: 14 residues. Trimming pared 0 bases from V and 7 bases from J, leaving 12 bases between. CDR1 is LNHDA and CDR2 is SQIVND in the germline V gene (reference sequence). CDR3 residues: CASSIDRGWGEAFF. The CDR3 region has the DNA TGTGCCAGTAGTATAGATCGGGGGTGGGGTGAAGCTTTCTTT.

The gene calls are TRBV24-1 and TRBJ1-5; D is unclear. Germline values: CDR1 KGHDR, CDR2 SFDVKD. The CDR3 is 14 amino acids. Trimming pared 1 base from V and 4 bases from J, leaving 7 bases between. The CDR3 DNA reads as TGTGCCACCAGTGATTTTAACGAGAATCAGCCCCAGCATTTT. This translates into CATSDFNENQPQHF.

The chain carries TRBV3-1 (or the pseudogene TRBV3-2) and TRBJ1-4; TRBD1 matches at 10 bases. The CDR3 totals 14 residues. V lost 7 bases, J lost 6 bases, and 5 bases stayed unmatched. The germline V gene encodes CDR1 LGHDT and CDR2 YNNKEL (reference sequence). CDR3 protein: CASTLTGGYEKLFF. In nucleotides, the CDR3 is TGTGCCAGCACCCTGACAGGGGGCTATGAAAAACTGTTTTTT.

The rearrangement uses TRBV3-1 (or the pseudogene TRBV3-2) and TRBJ1-2; D unclear. CDR3 length equals 13 residues. Germline CDR1 and CDR2: LGHDT and YNNKEL (reference sequence). The V and J ends lost 1 base and 8 bases respectively, with 11 bases between them. Here the CDR3 reads CASSQGGVSGYTF. In DNA form, the CDR3 reads TGTGCCAGCAGCCAAGGCGGGGTAAGCGGCTACACCTTC.

In the case of this clone: At the DNA level, this CDR3 is encoded by other sequences in the same sample as well. This rearrangement joins TRBV2 to TRBJ1-1; D remains unclear. The CDR3 extends over 13 amino acids. The V gene lost 5 bases and the J gene lost 1 base, with 8 bases spanning the gap. Germline CDR1 reads SNHLY; CDR2 reads FYNNEI. CDR3 nucleotides: TGTGCCAGCAGTCCCCGGGGGAACACTGAAGCTTTCTTT. This translates into CASSPRGNTEAFF.

The chain uses TRBV11-3 and TRBJ1-1; no clear D gene. Germline V gene sequence: CDR1 SGHNT, CDR2 YENEEA. This CDR3 comprises 13 residues. Trimming removed 5 bases at V and 5 bases at J, with 12 bases between. The CDR3 nucleotides are TGTGCCAGCAGCCCCGGATCACAGACTGAAGCTTTCTTT. Its protein product is CASSPGSQTEAFF.

The V call is TRBV15, the J call TRBJ2-5; 9 nucleotides align to TRBD1. The germline V gene has CDR1 LNHNV and CDR2 YYDKDF (reference sequence). This CDR3 is built from 15 residues. V shed 2 bases and J 4 bases; nucleotides not matched to a gene: 5. The chain's CDR3 is CATSRPGQGLETQYF. In DNA form, the CDR3 reads TGTGCCACCAGCAGACCGGGACAGGGTTTAGAGACCCAGTACTTC.

This sequence joins TRBV6-1 and TRBJ1-2; 9 nucleotides agree with TRBD1. The V segment lost 3 bases and the J segment 2 bases; nucleotides outside the gene matches: 10. Germline V lookup: CDR1 MNHNS, CDR2 SASEGT. This CDR3 spans 17 amino acids. The CDR3 coding sequence is TGTGCCAGCAGTGAGAACAGGGGGCGCGCGCTAAACTATGGCTACACCTTC. This gives the protein CASSENRGRALNYGYTF.